The text below deals with one T cell receptor beta chain. Its cognate antigen is unknown. Other DNA sequences in the sample encode the same CDR3. Trimming took off 0 bases at V and 1 base at J, with 3 bases between the two ends. Germline lookup yields CDR1 SNHLY and CDR2 FYNNEI. This CDR3 has 13 amino acids. This specimen comes from a study of radiotherapy plus CTLA-4 blockade in lung cancer. About the study: Among patients, roughly 18% showed objective responses, and around 30% had disease control.

Regarding the study as a whole: After radiotherapy and ipilimumab, tumor-derived clones expanded in peripheral blood. It was early blood T cell clone dynamics, with interferon-beta, that reportedly best predicted response.

It was focal radiation plus CTLA-4 blockade with ipilimumab that patients with chemo-refractory metastatic non-small-cell lung cancer received. Method: immunoSEQ multiplex PCR; TCRdb's copy keeps in-frame clones and lacks some. The sample shows about 88,000 clones, more than 70% of them seen only once. The chain uses TRBV2 and TRBJ1-1; D is unclear. This TCR derives from a human donor with non-small cell lung cancer that progressed on radiotherapy plus ipilimumab. The sequencing here drew on peripheral blood, taken from a patient treated with radiotherapy plus ipilimumab. The CDR3 reads CASSEAGNTEAFF. CDR3 bases: TGTGCCAGCAGTGAAGCAGGGAACACTGAAGCTTTCTTT.